These 13 T cell receptor beta chains share one sample of origin, sequenced in a study of identical twins. TCRdb redid the calling of the 5' RACE reads with MiXCR, one entry per CDR3 protein. The sample lists 1.5 million to 2 million distinct CDR3 sequences, about 31% occurring once. The source material was cord blood. The receptors originated from a newborn girl in good health.

This clonotype was observed a few times. The chain couples TRBV4-2 to TRBJ1-1; possibly TRBD1 for D (5 bases). V lost 0 bases and J 0 bases, leaving 11 bases between the germline ends. Germline V gene sequence: CDR1 LGHNA, CDR2 YNFKEQ. The CDR3 length is 16 residues. CDR3 in amino acids: CASSQDVSRVNTEAFF. In nucleotides, the CDR3 is TGTGCCAGCAGCCAAGATGTTTCCAGGGTGAACACTGAAGCTTTCTTT.

This clonotype was counted a few times. This chain links TRBV12-3 or TRBV12-4 with TRBJ1-4; 7 nucleotides align to TRBD1. The CDR3 contains 16 residues. J lost 2 bases, V lost 6 bases, and 9 bases had no gene match. CDR3 DNA sequence: TGTGCCAGCAGCACACCCAGGACAGGCACTAATGAAAAACTGTTTTTT. Encoded protein: CASSTPRTGTNEKLFF.

The chain carries TRBV28 and TRBJ1-1; 10 nucleotides align to TRBD1. This CDR3 contains 19 residues. Germline CDR1 is MDHEN and CDR2 is SYDVKM. J was trimmed by 5 bases and V by 3 bases; bases with no gene match: 18. This CDR3 is CASSFKRLLWGTGATEAFF. CDR3 bases: TGTGCCAGCAGTTTTAAGAGACTACTATGGGGGACAGGGGCGACTGAAGCTTTCTTT.

V and J are TRBV7-9 and TRBJ1-1; D perhaps matches TRBD1 (5 bases). The length of the CDR3 is 15 residues. Looked up from germline, CDR1 is SEHNR and CDR2 is FQNEAQ (reference sequence). Between the trimmed V and J ends, which lost 2 bases and 2 bases, there was a span of 12 bases. CDR3: CASSLLGLPNTEAFF. CDR3 nucleotides: TGTGCCAGCAGCTTACTGGGACTGCCAAACACTGAAGCTTTCTTT.

J is TRBJ2-7 and V is TRBV21-1; TRBD1, as called in the table, went unchecked against the DNA. TRBV21-1 is listed as a pseudogene. The CDR3 spans 13 residues. CDR3 DNA sequence: TGTGCCAGCAGTGGGACATTGAGTTACGAGCAGTACTTC. Protein product: CASSGTLSYEQYF.

The V gene is TRBV12-3 or TRBV12-4, the J gene TRBJ1-1; a weak D match, TRBD1 (5 bases). This CDR3 has 13 residues. V was pared by 6 bases and J by 4 bases, with 12 bases between. The CDR3 sequence: CASRPAGGTEAFF. CDR3 nucleotide sequence: TGTGCCAGCAGGCCCGCCGGGGGCACTGAAGCTTTCTTT.

V gene TRBV2 combines with J gene TRBJ1-4; 9 nucleotides align to TRBD1. This CDR3 comprises 13 residues. The germline CDR1 and CDR2 sequences are SNHLY and FYNNEI. With 1 base clipped from V and 11 bases from J, the junction kept 2 bases outside the gene matches. In nucleotides, the CDR3 is TGTGCCAGCAGTGAAGACAGGGGGCGCAAACTGTTTTTT. This encodes CASSEDRGRKLFF.

This clonotype has a handful of counts. The chain uses TRBV5-1 and TRBJ2-3; either TRBD1 or TRBD2 may supply D (5 bases each). V was trimmed by 0 bases and J by 3 bases, leaving 17 bases between them. Germline CDR1 and CDR2: SGHRS and YFSETQ. The CDR3 runs 17 residues. The CDR3 DNA follows: TGCGCCAGCAGCTTGGCCGGGACGGCCTCGGGGACAGATACGCAGTATTTT. Protein: CASSLAGTASGTDTQYF.

This clonotype showed up just once. V is TRBV28 and J is TRBJ2-7; possibly TRBD1 for D (5 bases). Deletions cut 1 base from V and 2 bases from J, with 15 bases between. This CDR3 is 16 amino acids long. CDR1 and CDR2 (germline): MDHEN, SYDVKM. CDR3 bases: TGTGCCAGCAGTTTATTCCCCGCAGGGCACCCCTACGAGCAGTACTTC. It encodes CASSLFPAGHPYEQYF.

As concerns this clonotype: The junction shows a germline mismatch at one end, possibly a read error. The CDR3 region has the DNA TGTGCCGGCAGTTTAGAGCAGGGTGGGGATACGCAGTATTTT. Its protein product is CAGSLEQGGDTQYF. This rearrangement joins TRBV28 to TRBJ2-3; weak D call: TRBD1 (5 bases). This CDR3 spans 14 amino acids. CDR1 is MDHEN and CDR2 is SYDVKM in the germline V gene.

This clonotype appeared a few times. This rearrangement joins TRBV6-5 to TRBJ1-2; 10 nucleotides agree with TRBD1. After removal of 0 bases from V and 4 bases from J, the junction contained 5 bases not matched to a gene. Germline V CDR1 and CDR2: MNHEY, SVGAGI. The length of the CDR3 is 16 residues. CDR3 residues: CASSYSTTGGGYGYTF. CDR3 nucleotide sequence: TGTGCCAGCAGTTACTCAACGACAGGGGGCGGCTATGGCTACACCTTC.

V usage is TRBV7-9 and J usage is TRBJ1-1; no definite D call. Trimming shortened V by 5 bases and J by 2 bases, and 9 bases separated the two germline ends. Germline V gene sequence: CDR1 SEHNR, CDR2 FQNEAQ (reference sequence). The CDR3 length is 13 residues. CDR3 nucleotide sequence: TGTGCCAGCAGCGAAACACATAACACTGAAGCTTTCTTT. Protein product: CASSETHNTEAFF.

The rearrangement uses TRBV20-1 and TRBJ2-1; D gene ambiguous. Looked up from germline, CDR1 is DFQATT and CDR2 is SNEGSKA (reference sequence). The CDR3 has 15 residues. Trimming removed 6 bases at V and 0 bases at J, with 15 bases between. The CDR3 loop reads CSAPSRHRSYNEQFF. The CDR3 region has the DNA TGCAGTGCCCCTTCTAGACATCGCTCCTACAATGAGCAGTTCTTC.